This TCR beta chain is drawn from a study of T-cell reconstitution after alpha-beta-depleted transplantation in children. This clonotype was counted between two and nine times. TCRbeta library preparation incorporated unique molecular identifiers. TCRdb fed the PCR reads into MiXCR, producing one record per CDR3 protein. The sample yields some 600,000 distinct CDR3 sequences, 16% seen once. Germline-derived CDR1 and CDR2 are LNHNV and YYDKDF (reference sequence). CDR3 size: 15 residues. V was clipped by 5 bases and J by 6 bases; unmatched bases: 10. Sequencing was performed on PBMCs from the stem cell graft donor, taken from the stem cell graft. The sequence derives from a human donor who donated a stem cell graft to a child with acute myeloid leukemia. This rearrangement joins TRBV15 to TRBJ2-1; 7 bases match TRBD1. The CDR3 is CATSPRDSGSNEQFF. DNA for the CDR3: TGTGCCACCAGCCCCCGGGACAGTGGCTCCAATGAGCAGTTCTTC.